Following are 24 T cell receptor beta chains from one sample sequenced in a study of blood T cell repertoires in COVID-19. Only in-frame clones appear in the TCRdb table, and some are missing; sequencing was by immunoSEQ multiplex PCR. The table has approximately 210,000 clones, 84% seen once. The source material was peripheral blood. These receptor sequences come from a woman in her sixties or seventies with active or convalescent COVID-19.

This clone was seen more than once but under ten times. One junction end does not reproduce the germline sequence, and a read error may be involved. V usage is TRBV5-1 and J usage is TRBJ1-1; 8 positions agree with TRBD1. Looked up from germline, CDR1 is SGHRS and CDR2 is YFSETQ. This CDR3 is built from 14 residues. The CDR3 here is CASTLDRVNTEAFF. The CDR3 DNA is TGCGCCAGCACCTTGGACAGGGTGAACACTGAAGCTTTCTTT.

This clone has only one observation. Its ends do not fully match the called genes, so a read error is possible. CDR3 sequence reads: CASSLGGTHQPQHF. The CDR3 nucleotides read TGTGCCAGCAGTTTAGGGGGCACACATCAGCCCCAGCATTTT. The rearrangement joins TRBV7-2 to TRBJ1-5, with 7 bases fitting TRBD1. Germline assignment: CDR1 SGHTA and CDR2 FQGNSA. The CDR3 totals 14 residues.

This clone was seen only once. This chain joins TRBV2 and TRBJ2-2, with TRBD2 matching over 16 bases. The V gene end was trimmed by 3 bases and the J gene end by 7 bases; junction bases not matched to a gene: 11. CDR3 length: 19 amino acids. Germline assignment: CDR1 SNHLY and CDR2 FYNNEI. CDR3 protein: CASSDGGLAGGMYGGELFF. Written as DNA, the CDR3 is TGTGCCAGCAGTGATGGGGGACTAGCGGGAGGGATGTATGGCGGGGAGCTGTTTTTT. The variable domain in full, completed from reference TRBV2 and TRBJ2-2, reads EPEVTQTPSHQVTQMGQEVILRCVPISNHLYFYWYRQILGQKVEFLVSFYNNEISEKSEIFDDQFSVERPDGSNFTLKIRSTKLEDSAMYFCASSDGGLAGGMYGGELFFGEGSRLTVL.

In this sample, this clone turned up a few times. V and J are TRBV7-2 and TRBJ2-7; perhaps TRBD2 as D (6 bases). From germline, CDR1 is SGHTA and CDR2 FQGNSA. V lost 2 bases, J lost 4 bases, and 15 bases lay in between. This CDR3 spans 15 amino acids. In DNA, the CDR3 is TGTGCCAGCAGCTTATGGGCTAGCGAAAGGTACGAGCAGTACTTC. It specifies CASSLWASERYEQYF. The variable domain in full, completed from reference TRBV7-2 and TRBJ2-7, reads GAGVSQSPSNKVTEKGKDVELRCDPISGHTALYWYRQSLGQGLEFLIYFQGNSAPDKSGLPSDRFSAERTGGSVSTLTIQRTQQEDSAVYLCASSLWASERYEQYFGPGTRLTVT.

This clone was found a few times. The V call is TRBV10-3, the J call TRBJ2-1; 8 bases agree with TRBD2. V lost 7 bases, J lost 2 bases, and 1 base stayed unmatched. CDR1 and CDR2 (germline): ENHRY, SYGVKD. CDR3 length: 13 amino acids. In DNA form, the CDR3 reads TGTGCCATCACTAGCGGGCCCTACAATGAGCAGTTCTTC. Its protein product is CAITSGPYNEQFF.

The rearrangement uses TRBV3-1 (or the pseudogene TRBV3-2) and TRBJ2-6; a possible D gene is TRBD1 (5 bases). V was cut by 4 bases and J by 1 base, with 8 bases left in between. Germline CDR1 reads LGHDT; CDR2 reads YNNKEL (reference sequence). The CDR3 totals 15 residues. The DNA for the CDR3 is TGTGCCAGCAGCCTAGGGGCATCTGGGGCCAACGTCCTGACTTTC. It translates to CASSLGASGANVLTF.

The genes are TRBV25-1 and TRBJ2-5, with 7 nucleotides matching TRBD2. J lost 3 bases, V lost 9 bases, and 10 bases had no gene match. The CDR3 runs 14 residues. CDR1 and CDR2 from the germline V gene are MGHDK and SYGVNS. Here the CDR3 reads CARPGLVGEETQYF. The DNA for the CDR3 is TGTGCCAGACCCGGACTAGTGGGGGAAGAGACCCAGTACTTC. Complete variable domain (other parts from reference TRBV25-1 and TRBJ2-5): EADIYQTPRYLVIGTGKKITLECSQTMGHDKMYWYQQDPGMELHLIHYSYGVNSTEKGDLSSESTVSRIRTEHFPLTLESARPSHTSQYLCARPGLVGEETQYFGPGTRLLVL.

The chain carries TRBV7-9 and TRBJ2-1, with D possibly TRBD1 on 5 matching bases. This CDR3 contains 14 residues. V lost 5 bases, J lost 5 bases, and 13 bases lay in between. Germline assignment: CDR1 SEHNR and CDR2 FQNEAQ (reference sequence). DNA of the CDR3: TGTGCCAGCAGCCACAGGTTGGGGAACAATGAGCAGTTCTTC. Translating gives CASSHRLGNNEQFF.

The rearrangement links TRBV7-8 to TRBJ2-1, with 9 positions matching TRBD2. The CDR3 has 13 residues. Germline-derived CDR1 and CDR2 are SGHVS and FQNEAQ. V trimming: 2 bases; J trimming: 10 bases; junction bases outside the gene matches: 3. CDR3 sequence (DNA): TGTGCCAGCAGCTTATTGCGGGAGGGAGAGCAGTTCTTC. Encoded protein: CASSLLREGEQFF.

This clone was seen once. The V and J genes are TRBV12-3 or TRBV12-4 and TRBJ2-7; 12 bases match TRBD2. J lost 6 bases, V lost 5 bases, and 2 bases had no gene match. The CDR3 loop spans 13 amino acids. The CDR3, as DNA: TGTGCCAGCAGTCCTAGCGGGAGGGGCGAGCAGTACTTC. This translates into CASSPSGRGEQYF.

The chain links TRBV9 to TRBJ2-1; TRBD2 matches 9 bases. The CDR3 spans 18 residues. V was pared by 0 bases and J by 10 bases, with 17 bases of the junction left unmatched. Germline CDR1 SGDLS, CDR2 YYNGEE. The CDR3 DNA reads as TGTGCCAGCAGCGTAGACTCCACGGGAGCTGGACTAGCGAGGGAGCAGTTCTTC. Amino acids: CASSVDSTGAGLAREQFF.

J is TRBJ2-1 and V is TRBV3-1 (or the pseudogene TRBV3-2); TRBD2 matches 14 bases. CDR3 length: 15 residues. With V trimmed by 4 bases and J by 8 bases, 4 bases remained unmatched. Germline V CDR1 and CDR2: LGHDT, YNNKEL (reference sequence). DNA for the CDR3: TGTGCCAGCAGCCGGGGACTAGCGGGAGTTTATGAGCAGTTCTTC. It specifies CASSRGLAGVYEQFF.

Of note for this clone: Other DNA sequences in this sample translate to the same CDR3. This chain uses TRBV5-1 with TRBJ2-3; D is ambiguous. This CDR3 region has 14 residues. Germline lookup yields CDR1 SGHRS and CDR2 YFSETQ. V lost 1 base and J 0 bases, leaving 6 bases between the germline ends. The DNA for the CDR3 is TGCGCCAGCAGCTTGTCCGGGAGCACAGATACGCAGTATTTT. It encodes CASSLSGSTDTQYF.

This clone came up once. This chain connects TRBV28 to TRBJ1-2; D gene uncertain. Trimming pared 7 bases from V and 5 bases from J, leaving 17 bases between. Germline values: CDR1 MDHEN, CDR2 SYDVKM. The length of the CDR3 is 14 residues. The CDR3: CASNPANSLYGYTF. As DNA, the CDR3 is TGTGCCAGCAATCCCGCGAACAGCCTATATGGCTACACCTTC.

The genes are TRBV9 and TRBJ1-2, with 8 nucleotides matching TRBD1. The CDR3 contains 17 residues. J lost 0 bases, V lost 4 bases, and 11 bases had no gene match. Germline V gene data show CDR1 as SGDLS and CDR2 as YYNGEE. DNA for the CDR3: TGTGCCAGCAGCCCCCAGACAGGGGCCGTAGCTAACTATGGCTACACCTTC. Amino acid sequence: CASSPQTGAVANYGYTF.

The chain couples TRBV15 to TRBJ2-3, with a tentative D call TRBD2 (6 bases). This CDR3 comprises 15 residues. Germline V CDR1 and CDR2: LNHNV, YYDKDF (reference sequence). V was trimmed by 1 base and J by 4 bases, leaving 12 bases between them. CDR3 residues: CATSRGSGEADTQYF. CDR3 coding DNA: TGTGCCACCAGCAGAGGTTCTGGGGAGGCAGATACGCAGTATTTT.

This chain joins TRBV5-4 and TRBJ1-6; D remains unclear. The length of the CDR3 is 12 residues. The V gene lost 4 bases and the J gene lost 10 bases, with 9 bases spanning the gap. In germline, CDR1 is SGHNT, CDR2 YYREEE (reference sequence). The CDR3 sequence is CASSHTNSPLHF. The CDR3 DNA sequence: TGTGCCAGCAGCCACACCAACTCACCCCTCCACTTT. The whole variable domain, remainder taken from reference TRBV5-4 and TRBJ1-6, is ETGVTQSPTHLIKTRGQQVTLRCSSQSGHNTVSWYQQALGQGPQFIFQYYREEENGRGNFPPRFSGLQFPNYSSELNVNALELDDSALYLCASSHTNSPLHFGNGTRLTVT.

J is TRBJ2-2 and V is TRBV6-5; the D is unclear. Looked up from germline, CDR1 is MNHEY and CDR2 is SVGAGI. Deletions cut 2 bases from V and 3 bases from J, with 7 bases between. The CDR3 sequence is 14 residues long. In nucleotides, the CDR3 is TGTGCCAGCAGTTACAAGCGCCACACCGGGGAGCTGTTTTTT. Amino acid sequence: CASSYKRHTGELFF.

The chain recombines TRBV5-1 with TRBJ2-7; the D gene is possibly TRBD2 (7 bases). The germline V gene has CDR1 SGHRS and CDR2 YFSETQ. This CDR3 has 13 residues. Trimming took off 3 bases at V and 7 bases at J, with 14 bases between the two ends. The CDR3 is CASSSRGAEEQYF. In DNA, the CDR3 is TGCGCCAGCAGCTCTCGGGGGGCGGAGGAGCAGTACTTC.

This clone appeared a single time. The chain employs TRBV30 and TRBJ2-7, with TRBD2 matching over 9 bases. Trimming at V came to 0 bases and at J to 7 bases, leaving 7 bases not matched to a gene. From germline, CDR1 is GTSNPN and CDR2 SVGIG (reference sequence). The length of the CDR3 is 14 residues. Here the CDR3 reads CAWSVLAGVGEQYF. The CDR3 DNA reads TGTGCCTGGAGTGTATTAGCGGGAGTAGGAGAGCAGTACTTC.

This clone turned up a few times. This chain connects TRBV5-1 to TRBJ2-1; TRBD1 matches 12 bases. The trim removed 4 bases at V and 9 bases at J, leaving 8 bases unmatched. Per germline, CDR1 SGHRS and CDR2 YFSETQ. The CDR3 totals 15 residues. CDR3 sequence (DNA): TGCGCCAGCAGCCAAGGGGGACAGGGGGCTAGTGAGCAGTTCTTC. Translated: CASSQGGQGASEQFF.

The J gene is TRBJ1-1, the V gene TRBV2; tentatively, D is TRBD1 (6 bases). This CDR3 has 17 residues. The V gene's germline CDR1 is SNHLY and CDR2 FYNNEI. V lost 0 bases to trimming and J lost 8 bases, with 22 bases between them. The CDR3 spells CASSEADDRTGRLEAFF. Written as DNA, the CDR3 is TGTGCCAGCAGTGAAGCAGACGACAGGACCGGAAGATTAGAAGCTTTCTTT.

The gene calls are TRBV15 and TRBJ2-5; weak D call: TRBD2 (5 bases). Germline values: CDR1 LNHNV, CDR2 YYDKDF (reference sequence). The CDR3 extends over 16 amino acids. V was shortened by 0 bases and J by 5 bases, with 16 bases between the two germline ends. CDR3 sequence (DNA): TGTGCCACCAGCAGAGATCGCGAGGGTTTAGAGGAGACCCAGTACTTC. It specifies CATSRDREGLEETQYF. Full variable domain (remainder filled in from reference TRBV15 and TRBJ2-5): DAMVIQNPRYQVTQFGKPVTLSCSQTLNHNVMYWYQQKSSQAPKLLFHYYDKDFNNEADTPDNFQSRRPNTSFCFLDIRSPGLGDTAMYLCATSRDREGLEETQYFGPGTRLLVL.

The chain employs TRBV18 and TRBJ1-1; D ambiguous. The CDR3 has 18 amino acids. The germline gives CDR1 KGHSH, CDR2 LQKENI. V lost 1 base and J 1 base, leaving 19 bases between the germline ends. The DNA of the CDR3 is TGTGCCAGCTCACCACAATTTCCTACCCGAGCTCCGAACACTGAAGCTTTCTTT. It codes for CASSPQFPTRAPNTEAFF.